These 10 T cell receptor beta chains were all obtained from the same sample, sequenced in a study of cytomegalovirus exposure and HLA in healthy donors. In the PCR, 60 Vbeta and 13 Jbeta primers were used. The data were produced by immunoSEQ multiplex PCR, yet TCRdb's version contains in-frame clones alone and is incomplete. The data contain about 160,000 clones, about three quarters of them seen just once; the ten biggest clones take up around 0.89%. The sequenced sample was PBMCs. The receptors originated from a woman between 45 and 60 years old in good health and CMV-seropositive.

This sequence joins TRBV6-5 and TRBJ1-2, with TRBD1 matching 7 bases. The germline CDR1 and CDR2 sequences are MNHEY and SVGAGI. V trimming: 6 bases; J trimming: 8 bases; junction bases outside the gene matches: 12. The CDR3 sequence is 14 residues long. CDR3 amino acids: CASRRPGQSNGYTF. CDR3 nucleotides: TGTGCCAGCAGGAGACCGGGACAGAGTAACGGCTACACCTTC.

This clone has only a few counts. This chain links TRBV6-1 with TRBJ2-4; TRBD2 is a possible D gene (6 bases). Trimming shortened V by 3 bases and J by 6 bases, and 9 bases separated the two germline ends. Germline V gives CDR1 MNHNS, CDR2 SASEGT. There are 13 residues in the CDR3. The CDR3 DNA reads as TGTGCCAGCAGTGACGAGGGAGGAAACATTCAGTACTTC. Translated, it gives CASSDEGGNIQYF.

The rearrangement uses TRBV10-3 and TRBJ1-5; 9 bases map to TRBD1. V lost 6 bases, J lost 6 bases, and 6 bases stayed unmatched. CDR1 is ENHRY, CDR2 SYGVKD, per germline. CDR3 length: 14 amino acids. CDR3 in amino acids: CAISGGTGSQPQHF. DNA of the CDR3: TGTGCCATCAGCGGCGGGACAGGGAGTCAGCCCCAGCATTTT.

This chain joins TRBV28 and TRBJ1-2, with D possibly matching TRBD1 (6 bases). V was trimmed by 3 bases and J by 5 bases, leaving 13 bases between them. Germline values: CDR1 MDHEN, CDR2 SYDVKM. The CDR3 sequence is 14 residues long. The CDR3 sequence: CASSFAGQTYGYTF. The CDR3 DNA reads TGTGCCAGCAGTTTCGCAGGACAGACTTATGGCTACACCTTC.

The chain joins TRBV4-1 to TRBJ1-2; D possibly corresponds to TRBD1 (6 bases). Per germline, CDR1 MGHRA and CDR2 YSYEKL. V lost 3 bases and J 9 bases, leaving 23 bases between the germline ends. This CDR3 comprises 16 residues. CDR3: CASSQGTAGTSMSYTF. CDR3 nucleotide sequence: TGCGCCAGCAGCCAGGGAACCGCCGGGACAAGCATGAGCTACACCTTC.

The DNA for the CDR3 is TGTGCCACCAGCAGACACGGCACTGAAGCTTTCTTT. Its protein is CATSRHGTEAFF. The gene calls are TRBV15 and TRBJ1-1; D uncertain. The V gene lost 2 bases and the J gene lost 4 bases, with 5 bases spanning the gap. Germline CDR1 reads LNHNV; CDR2 reads YYDKDF (reference sequence). CDR3 length equals 12 residues.

This clone showed up just once. V gene TRBV28 combines with J gene TRBJ1-2; possibly TRBD1 for D (6 bases). The CDR3 contains 12 residues. Germline-derived CDR1 and CDR2 are MDHEN and SYDVKM. Trimming removed 4 bases from V and 8 bases from J, with 11 bases in between. CDR3 DNA sequence: TGTGCCAGCAGTTATCACACAGGGGGCTACACCTTC. It yields the protein CASSYHTGGYTF.

The chain couples TRBV7-2 to TRBJ2-6; D is unresolved. CDR1 and CDR2 (germline): SGHTA, FQGNSA. The CDR3 extends over 14 amino acids. V lost 3 bases and J lost 0, with 3 bases in between. CDR3 amino acids: CASSLSSGANVLTF. In nucleotides, the CDR3 is TGTGCCAGCAGCTTGAGCTCTGGGGCCAACGTCCTGACTTTC.

The gene calls are TRBV7-2 and TRBJ2-1; 11 bases fit TRBD2. The CDR3 length is 16 residues. Germline V gene sequence: CDR1 SGHTA, CDR2 FQGNSA. J gave up 4 bases and V 4 bases, and 6 bases lay outside the gene matches. As DNA, the CDR3 is TGTGCCAGCAGCTCAGTAGCGGGGGGGCTATACAATGAGCAGTTCTTC. This encodes CASSSVAGGLYNEQFF.

The chain has TRBV5-1 and TRBJ1-1, with 7 bases aligning to TRBD1. V lost 4 bases to trimming and J lost 0 bases; unmatched junction nucleotides: 15. CDR3 length: 18 residues. CDR1 and CDR2 from the germline V gene are SGHRS and YFSETQ. The CDR3 here is CASSPRPALQGMNTEAFF. The CDR3 nucleotides read TGCGCCAGCAGCCCCCGCCCGGCTTTACAGGGGATGAACACTGAAGCTTTCTTT.